This is a list of T cell receptor beta chains from one sample in a study of shared clonotypes between healthy human individuals. TCRdb keeps only in-frame clones here, not all; method: immunoSEQ multiplex PCR. The sample shows about 1.4 million clones, roughly 97% of them seen only once. Material for sequencing was naive CD4+ T cells sorted from blood. The receptors come from a man between 25 and 39 years old in good health. Both conserved end residues are part of each CDR3. A D gene is named only where the DNA matches it firmly. Only some rows state a clone size, as once, few, many or a class for expanded clones.

j_gene: TRBJ2-3
d_gene: TRBD2
v_gene: TRBV30
abundance: .
CDR3nt: TGTGCCTGGAGTGTACCCAGCGGGAGTGGCGCAGATACGCAGTATTTT
CDR3aa: CAWSVPSGSGADTQYF

j_gene: TRBJ1-4
d_gene: .
v_gene: TRBV7-2
abundance: .
CDR3nt: TGTGCCAGCAGCTGGGGGCAGGGAAGGTTGAATGAAAAACTGTTTTTT
CDR3aa: CASSWGQGRLNEKLFF

j_gene: TRBJ1-1
d_gene: .
v_gene: TRBV19
abundance: .
CDR3nt: TGTGCCAGTAGTCCCCAGGGAAAGGCTGAAGCTTTCTTT
CDR3aa: CASSPQGKAEAFF

j_gene: TRBJ2-7
d_gene: TRBD2
v_gene: TRBV5-5
abundance: .
CDR3nt: TGTGCCAGCCGCGAGTCACTAGCGGAGTCCTACGAGCAGTACTTC
CDR3aa: CASRESLAESYEQYF

j_gene: TRBJ2-2
d_gene: .
v_gene: TRBV10-3
abundance: .
CDR3nt: TGTGCCATCAGTGGGCTAGCCCTCGGGTCCGGGGAGCTGTTTTTT
CDR3aa: CAISGLALGSGELFF

j_gene: TRBJ1-1
d_gene: .
v_gene: TRBV7-2
abundance: .
CDR3nt: TGTGCCAGCAGCTTAAGGGGCAGGAACACTGAAGCTTTCTTT
CDR3aa: CASSLRGRNTEAFF

j_gene: TRBJ2-7
d_gene: .
v_gene: TRBV7-9
abundance: .
CDR3nt: TGTGCCAGCACGCCTGGGGCGCGGGATCTCGAGCAGTACTTC
CDR3aa: CASTPGARDLEQYF

j_gene: TRBJ2-2
d_gene: TRBD2
v_gene: TRBV9
abundance: .
CDR3nt: TGTGCCAGCAGCCCCCGACTAGCGGGAGCTGACACCGGGGAGCTGTTTTTT
CDR3aa: CASSPRLAGADTGELFF

j_gene: TRBJ1-5
d_gene: .
v_gene: TRBV28
abundance: .
CDR3nt: TGTGCCAGCACCAAGGGGGGTACTCAGCCCCAGCATTTT
CDR3aa: CASTKGGTQPQHF

j_gene: TRBJ2-3
d_gene: .
v_gene: TRBV10-2
abundance: .
CDR3nt: TGCGCCAGCAGTGATAAGAGCCGCACAGATACGCAGTATTTT
CDR3aa: CASSDKSRTDTQYF

j_gene: TRBJ1-4
d_gene: .
v_gene: TRBV4-1
abundance: .
CDR3nt: TGCGCCAGCAGCCAAGTACCTGAAAAACTGTTTTTT
CDR3aa: CASSQVPEKLFF

j_gene: TRBJ2-5
d_gene: TRBD2
v_gene: TRBV18
abundance: .
CDR3nt: TGTGCCAGCTCACCCGGGACTAGCGGGAGAGGCGAGACCCAGTACTTC
CDR3aa: CASSPGTSGRGETQYF

j_gene: TRBJ2-7
d_gene: .
v_gene: TRBV9
abundance: .
CDR3nt: TGTGCCAGCAGCCCCATGCCGGTCGACTACGAGCAGTACTTC
CDR3aa: CASSPMPVDYEQYF

j_gene: TRBJ2-5
d_gene: TRBD1
v_gene: TRBV5-4
abundance: .
CDR3nt: TGTGCCAGCAGCTTGGGGACAGGGGGCCATGAGACCCAGTACTTC
CDR3aa: CASSLGTGGHETQYF

j_gene: TRBJ2-7
d_gene: .
v_gene: TRBV19
abundance: .
CDR3nt: TGTGCCAGTAGTCCTCCGAGCAGCTACTCCTACGAGCAGTACTTC
CDR3aa: CASSPPSSYSYEQYF

j_gene: TRBJ2-7
d_gene: .
v_gene: TRBV6-6
abundance: .
CDR3nt: TGTGCCAGCAGGACAGACCCCTCCTACGAGCAGTACTTC
CDR3aa: CASRTDPSYEQYF

j_gene: TRBJ2-5
d_gene: .
v_gene: TRBV7-2
abundance: .
CDR3nt: TGTGCCAGCAGCTATATACAGTTCCAAGAGACCCAGTACTTC
CDR3aa: CASSYIQFQETQYF

j_gene: TRBJ2-7
d_gene: .
v_gene: TRBV19
abundance: .
CDR3nt: TGTGCCAGTAGTATGCCCCGGGCCCCCTACGAGCAGTACTTC
CDR3aa: CASSMPRAPYEQYF

j_gene: TRBJ1-5
d_gene: .
v_gene: TRBV30
abundance: .
CDR3nt: TGTGCCTGGAGTGCCCAGGGGCCCTCGCGGCCCCAGCATTTT
CDR3aa: CAWSAQGPSRPQHF

j_gene: TRBJ1-4
d_gene: .
v_gene: TRBV7-9
abundance: .
CDR3nt: TGTGCCAGCAGCGATCCTACACAACCGACAGCACTGGGAAAACTGTTTTTT
CDR3aa: CASSDPTQPTALGKLFF

j_gene: TRBJ2-1
d_gene: TRBD2
v_gene: TRBV7-2
abundance: .
CDR3nt: TGTGCCAGCAGCCCTACCCCCTCTCTTGCGGGAGGGAGTGAGCAGTTCTTC
CDR3aa: CASSPTPSLAGGSEQFF

j_gene: TRBJ1-5
d_gene: TRBD1
v_gene: TRBV19
abundance: once
CDR3nt: TGTGCCAGTAGTATGGGAAGGACAGGGGGCTATTATAGCAATCAGCCCCAGCATTTT
CDR3aa: CASSMGRTGGYYSNQPQHF

j_gene: TRBJ2-1
d_gene: .
v_gene: TRBV5-6
abundance: .
CDR3nt: TGTGCCAGCAGCCGCCCAGACTCTTACAATGAGCAGTTCTTC
CDR3aa: CASSRPDSYNEQFF

j_gene: TRBJ2-5
d_gene: .
v_gene: TRBV5-6
abundance: .
CDR3nt: TGTGCCAGCAGCTTTAAGCCTGAAGAGACCCAGTACTTC
CDR3aa: CASSFKPEETQYF

j_gene: TRBJ2-7
d_gene: TRBD2
v_gene: TRBV5-1
abundance: .
CDR3nt: TGCGCCAGCCAGGGGACTAGCAGCAACGAGCAGTACTTC
CDR3aa: CASQGTSSNEQYF

j_gene: TRBJ2-2
d_gene: .
v_gene: TRBV5-4
abundance: .
CDR3nt: TGTGCCAGCAGCCGGGGAGACACCGGGGAGCTGTTTTTT
CDR3aa: CASSRGDTGELFF

j_gene: TRBJ2-7
d_gene: TRBD2
v_gene: TRBV29-1
abundance: .
CDR3nt: TGCAGCGTCGAACCTCTTGCGGGAGCTCGGGAGCAGTACTTC
CDR3aa: CSVEPLAGAREQYF

j_gene: TRBJ2-1
d_gene: .
v_gene: TRBV18
abundance: few
CDR3nt: TGTGCCAGCTCACCACTAGGAGGACAGATCTACAATGAGCAGTTCTTC
CDR3aa: CASSPLGGQIYNEQFF

j_gene: TRBJ2-7
d_gene: TRBD2
v_gene: TRBV28
abundance: .
CDR3nt: TGTGCCAGCAGTCTTAGGAGCGGGAGGACCCACGAGCAGTACTTC
CDR3aa: CASSLRSGRTHEQYF

j_gene: TRBJ2-1
d_gene: .
v_gene: TRBV7-3
abundance: .
CDR3nt: TGTGCCAGCAGCCAAGAGGCGGCGGGCAATGAGCAGTTCTTC
CDR3aa: CASSQEAAGNEQFF

j_gene: TRBJ1-1
d_gene: TRBD1
v_gene: TRBV29-1
abundance: .
CDR3nt: TGCAGCGGCGGACAGGGGAACACTGAAGCTTTCTTT
CDR3aa: CSGGQGNTEAFF

j_gene: TRBJ1-2
d_gene: .
v_gene: TRBV5-4
abundance: .
CDR3nt: TGTGCCAGCAGCGGAACCAGGACAGCGACCTATGGCTACACCTTC
CDR3aa: CASSGTRTATYGYTF

j_gene: TRBJ2-1
d_gene: .
v_gene: TRBV19
abundance: .
CDR3nt: TGTGCCAGTAGTATAGGTTGGGGCTCCCACAATGAGCAGTTCTTC
CDR3aa: CASSIGWGSHNEQFF

j_gene: TRBJ2-1
d_gene: TRBD2
v_gene: TRBV4-3
abundance: .
CDR3nt: TGCGCCAGCAGCCAAGACCCGGGACTAGCGGGAGAAAGAGTGATCTTC
CDR3aa: CASSQDPGLAGERVIF

j_gene: TRBJ1-2
d_gene: TRBD1
v_gene: TRBV6-6
abundance: .
CDR3nt: TGTGCCAGCAGTGACCAGGGGGCATCCGGCGATGGCTACACCTTC
CDR3aa: CASSDQGASGDGYTF

j_gene: TRBJ2-7
d_gene: .
v_gene: TRBV7-6
abundance: .
CDR3nt: TGTGCCAGCAGCTTAGCCCTAGCAGACGAGCAGTACTTC
CDR3aa: CASSLALADEQYF

j_gene: TRBJ2-1
d_gene: .
v_gene: TRBV7-9
abundance: .
CDR3nt: TGTGCCAGCAGCCAAAGGTCGGCGGGATCCTACAATGAGCAGTTCTTC
CDR3aa: CASSQRSAGSYNEQFF

j_gene: TRBJ2-5
d_gene: .
v_gene: TRBV6-6
abundance: .
CDR3nt: TGTGCCACCGTCCGCAGCCACCAAGAGACCCAGTACTTC
CDR3aa: CATVRSHQETQYF

j_gene: TRBJ2-1
d_gene: .
v_gene: TRBV6-5
abundance: .
CDR3nt: TGTGCCAGCAGTGGGACCTACAATGAGCAGTTCTTC
CDR3aa: CASSGTYNEQFF

j_gene: TRBJ1-1
d_gene: TRBD1
v_gene: TRBV11-2
abundance: .
CDR3nt: TGTGCCAGCAGCTTAGTTAAAGGGACAGGGGTAATGAACACTGAAGCTTTCTTT
CDR3aa: CASSLVKGTGVMNTEAFF

j_gene: TRBJ1-1
d_gene: .
v_gene: TRBV9
abundance: .
CDR3nt: TGTGCCAGCAGCGGTCGACAGCCCGATAACACTGAAGCTTTCTTT
CDR3aa: CASSGRQPDNTEAFF

j_gene: TRBJ1-2
d_gene: .
v_gene: TRBV5-5
abundance: .
CDR3nt: TGTGCCAGCAACCCATCAGGCCCGTATGGCTACACCTTC
CDR3aa: CASNPSGPYGYTF

j_gene: TRBJ2-5
d_gene: .
v_gene: TRBV5-1
abundance: .
CDR3nt: TGCGCCAGCGGGGAGGTGGAGACCCAGTACTTC
CDR3aa: CASGEVETQYF

j_gene: TRBJ1-1
d_gene: TRBD1
v_gene: TRBV5-1
abundance: .
CDR3nt: TGCGCCAGCAGCTCCACCGGGACAGGGGCTGTTGGTGAAGCTTTCTTT
CDR3aa: CASSSTGTGAVGEAFF

j_gene: TRBJ2-1
d_gene: TRBD2
v_gene: TRBV7-2
abundance: .
CDR3nt: TGTGCCAGCAGCTTAAGTACGACTAGCGGGATTAATTTTGAGTTCTTC
CDR3aa: CASSLSTTSGINFEFF

j_gene: TRBJ1-2
d_gene: .
v_gene: TRBV18
abundance: .
CDR3nt: TGTGCCAGCTCACCACGGTTCGAGGGTTTTGATTCCTATGGCTACACCTTC
CDR3aa: CASSPRFEGFDSYGYTF

j_gene: TRBJ2-3
d_gene: TRBD1
v_gene: TRBV18
abundance: .
CDR3nt: TGTGCCAGCTCTCCAATGGGACAGGGAAGCCGCACAGATACGCAGTATTTT
CDR3aa: CASSPMGQGSRTDTQYF

j_gene: TRBJ2-7
d_gene: TRBD1
v_gene: TRBV5-4
abundance: .
CDR3nt: TGTGCCAGCAGCCTGGGACAGGGGCCTTTGGGGGATCAGTACTTC
CDR3aa: CASSLGQGPLGDQYF

j_gene: TRBJ1-3
d_gene: .
v_gene: TRBV7-2
abundance: .
CDR3nt: TGTGCCAGCAGCTACGGACCCCCGGCGGGGGGAAACACCATATATTTT
CDR3aa: CASSYGPPAGGNTIYF

j_gene: TRBJ2-1
d_gene: TRBD2
v_gene: TRBV30
abundance: .
CDR3nt: TGTGCCTGGAGCCCCTTCGGTTCCGGGAGGATGGGCAATGAGCAGTTCTTC
CDR3aa: CAWSPFGSGRMGNEQFF